Listed below are T cell receptor beta chains from one sample, sequenced in a study of T-cell reconstitution after alpha-beta-depleted transplantation in children. Via MiXCR, TCRdb re-called the PCR reads, giving one row per CDR3 protein. The data show around 270,000 distinct CDR3 sequences, roughly a tenth seen once. The sample was PBMCs, taken before TCRalphabeta/CD19-depleted stem cell transplant. The receptors here all came from a boy in the first two years of life with acute myeloid leukemia, due to receive a stem cell transplant. CDR3s include the opening cysteine and the closing phenylalanine or tryptophan. D genes are given only for firm matches. A clone size is listed for some rows: how often the clone was seen (once, few, many), or a class if it is expanded.

D gene: NA; J gene: TRBJ1-4; V gene: TRBV6-5; clone size: NA; CDR3 protein: CASSYTGQTGEKLFF; CDR3 DNA: TGTGCCAGCAGTTACACTGGACAGACGGGGGAAAAACTGTTTTTT
D gene: NA; J gene: TRBJ2-5; V gene: TRBV9; clone size: NA; CDR3 protein: CASSVATSRHQETQYF; CDR3 DNA: TGTGCCAGCAGCGTAGCTACTAGCAGGCACCAAGAGACCCAGTACTTC
D gene: TRBD1; J gene: TRBJ2-7; V gene: TRBV27; clone size: many; CDR3 protein: CASSRGQGYYEQYF; CDR3 DNA: TGTGCCAGCAGCAGAGGACAGGGGTACTACGAGCAGTACTTC
D gene: NA; J gene: TRBJ1-2; V gene: TRBV12-3/TRBV12-4; clone size: NA; CDR3 protein: CASSQDGVPYYGYTF; CDR3 DNA: TGTGCCAGCAGCCAAGACGGGGTACCCTACTATGGCTACACCTTC
D gene: NA; J gene: TRBJ2-7; V gene: TRBV9; clone size: NA; CDR3 protein: CASSVDSWDYEQYF; CDR3 DNA: TGTGCCAGCAGCGTAGACAGCTGGGACTACGAGCAGTACTTC
D gene: TRBD1; J gene: TRBJ1-1; V gene: TRBV28; clone size: NA; CDR3 protein: CASSLGARGWTEAFF; CDR3 DNA: TGTGCCAGCAGTTTGGGGGCCAGGGGGTGGACTGAAGCTTTCTTT
D gene: NA; J gene: TRBJ2-3; V gene: TRBV5-6; clone size: NA; CDR3 protein: CASSLLRGGRTDTKYF; CDR3 DNA: TGTGCCAGCAGCTTATTAAGGGGAGGGAGGACAGATACGAAGTATTTT
D gene: NA; J gene: TRBJ2-1; V gene: TRBV10-3; clone size: many; CDR3 protein: CAISEWLPEPQGYNEQFF; CDR3 DNA: TGTGCCATCAGTGAGTGGCTTCCAGAGCCACAGGGCTACAATGAGCAGTTCTTC
D gene: NA; J gene: TRBJ2-1; V gene: TRBV7-9; clone size: many; CDR3 protein: CASSMPRNPYNEQFF; CDR3 DNA: TGTGCCAGCAGCATGCCACGGAACCCGTACAATGAGCAGTTCTTC
D gene: NA; J gene: TRBJ2-3; V gene: TRBV19; clone size: few; CDR3 protein: CASSKSKGGTDTQYF; CDR3 DNA: TGTGCCAGTAGTAAGTCGAAGGGTGGCACAGATACGCAGTATTTT
D gene: TRBD2; J gene: TRBJ2-3; V gene: TRBV7-8; clone size: many; CDR3 protein: CASSLAGGPIDTQYF; CDR3 DNA: TGTGCCAGCAGCTTAGCGGGAGGGCCGATAGATACGCAGTATTTT
D gene: TRBD2; J gene: TRBJ2-5; V gene: TRBV5-1; clone size: many; CDR3 protein: CASSLAMDIWGGETQYF; CDR3 DNA: TGCGCCAGCAGCTTGGCCATGGACATCTGGGGGGGAGAGACCCAGTACTTC
D gene: NA; J gene: TRBJ2-1; V gene: TRBV7-8; clone size: many; CDR3 protein: CASILYNEQFF; CDR3 DNA: TGTGCCAGCATACTCTACAATGAGCAGTTCTTC
D gene: NA; J gene: TRBJ1-5; V gene: TRBV12-3/TRBV12-4; clone size: NA; CDR3 protein: CALSLGGGGNPSNQPQHF; CDR3 DNA: TGTGCCCTCAGTTTAGGGGGAGGAGGGAACCCCAGCAATCAGCCCCAGCATTTT
D gene: NA; J gene: TRBJ2-7; V gene: TRBV5-1; clone size: many; CDR3 protein: CASSPGTDEYEQYF; CDR3 DNA: TGCGCCAGCAGCCCAGGGACGGATGAATACGAGCAGTACTTC
D gene: NA; J gene: TRBJ1-5; V gene: TRBV7-6; clone size: many; CDR3 protein: CASSLAFNQPQHF; CDR3 DNA: TGTGCCAGCAGCTTAGCCTTCAATCAGCCCCAGCATTTT
D gene: TRBD2; J gene: TRBJ2-7; V gene: TRBV28; clone size: many; CDR3 protein: CASSFRPGAGVTKQYF; CDR3 DNA: TGTGCCAGCAGTTTTAGGCCGGGAGCGGGGGTCACGAAGCAGTACTTC
D gene: NA; J gene: TRBJ1-3; V gene: TRBV20-1; clone size: many; CDR3 protein: CSARVGGYLGNTIYF; CDR3 DNA: TGCAGTGCTAGAGTAGGAGGATACCTTGGAAACACCATATATTTT
D gene: NA; J gene: TRBJ2-3; V gene: TRBV9; clone size: many; CDR3 protein: CASSVVGNGLTDTQYF; CDR3 DNA: TGTGCCAGCAGCGTAGTCGGGAATGGGCTCACAGATACGCAGTATTTT
D gene: TRBD1; J gene: TRBJ2-7; V gene: TRBV4-3; clone size: NA; CDR3 protein: CASSPDRGDEQYF; CDR3 DNA: TGCGCCAGCAGCCCGGACAGGGGCGACGAGCAGTACTTC
D gene: TRBD1; J gene: TRBJ2-5; V gene: TRBV12-3/TRBV12-4; clone size: many; CDR3 protein: CASGRGQGQETQYF; CDR3 DNA: TGTGCCAGCGGGAGGGGACAGGGACAAGAGACCCAGTACTTC
D gene: TRBD2; J gene: TRBJ2-7; V gene: TRBV20-1; clone size: many; CDR3 protein: CSASASSGAKPYEQYF; CDR3 DNA: TGCAGTGCTAGTGCCTCTAGCGGGGCGAAACCCTACGAGCAGTACTTC
D gene: NA; J gene: TRBJ2-7; V gene: TRBV7-9; clone size: few; CDR3 protein: CASSLMGKGEQYF; CDR3 DNA: TGTGCCAGCAGCTTAATGGGGAAAGGGGAGCAGTACTTC
D gene: NA; J gene: TRBJ1-1; V gene: TRBV25-1; clone size: many; CDR3 protein: CASTRDAHTEAFF; CDR3 DNA: TGTGCCAGCACTCGGGACGCCCACACTGAAGCTTTCTTT
D gene: TRBD1; J gene: TRBJ1-2; V gene: TRBV5-1; clone size: many; CDR3 protein: CASSIDRDPYGYTF; CDR3 DNA: TGCGCCAGCAGCATCGACAGGGACCCCTATGGCTACACCTTC
D gene: NA; J gene: TRBJ2-5; V gene: TRBV14; clone size: many; CDR3 protein: CASSQGNSRGAQYF; CDR3 DNA: TGTGCCAGCAGCCAAGGGAACTCTCGTGGGGCCCAGTACTTC
D gene: NA; J gene: TRBJ2-3; V gene: TRBV7-2; clone size: many; CDR3 protein: CASSLELPTDTQYF; CDR3 DNA: TGTGCCAGCAGCTTAGAACTACCCACAGATACGCAGTATTTT
D gene: TRBD1; J gene: TRBJ2-7; V gene: TRBV28; clone size: many; CDR3 protein: CASSFFWNRDRVHEQYF; CDR3 DNA: TGTGCCAGCAGTTTCTTTTGGAACCGGGACAGGGTCCACGAGCAGTACTTC
D gene: TRBD2; J gene: TRBJ2-1; V gene: TRBV6-5; clone size: few; CDR3 protein: CASKGQVGLAGADEQFF; CDR3 DNA: TGTGCCAGCAAAGGACAGGTGGGACTAGCGGGAGCCGATGAGCAGTTCTTC
D gene: TRBD1; J gene: TRBJ2-5; V gene: TRBV7-9; clone size: many; CDR3 protein: CASSATGGVETQYF; CDR3 DNA: TGTGCCAGCAGCGCGACAGGGGGCGTGGAGACCCAGTACTTC
D gene: TRBD2; J gene: TRBJ2-3; V gene: TRBV7-8; clone size: many; CDR3 protein: CASSLARDYLTDTQYF; CDR3 DNA: TGTGCCAGCAGCTTAGCCCGGGACTACCTGACAGATACGCAGTATTTT
D gene: NA; J gene: TRBJ2-3; V gene: TRBV7-2; clone size: many; CDR3 protein: CASSSTFTDTQYF; CDR3 DNA: TGTGCCAGCAGCTCCACTTTCACAGATACGCAGTATTTT
D gene: NA; J gene: TRBJ2-5; V gene: TRBV19; clone size: few; CDR3 protein: CASSIEGPPQETQYF; CDR3 DNA: TGTGCCAGTAGTATCGAGGGTCCCCCCCAAGAGACCCAGTACTTC
D gene: NA; J gene: TRBJ2-1; V gene: TRBV6-2/TRBV6-3; clone size: many; CDR3 protein: CASSYLRGPVNEQFF; CDR3 DNA: TGTGCCAGCAGTTACTTACGAGGGCCGGTAAATGAGCAGTTCTTC
D gene: TRBD1; J gene: TRBJ2-7; V gene: TRBV28; clone size: NA; CDR3 protein: CASRFTGTGVRDEQYF; CDR3 DNA: TGTGCCAGCAGATTTACCGGGACAGGGGTCAGGGACGAGCAGTACTTC
D gene: TRBD1; J gene: TRBJ2-2; V gene: TRBV28; clone size: NA; CDR3 protein: CANGQGNTGELFF; CDR3 DNA: TGTGCCAACGGACAGGGGAACACCGGGGAGCTGTTTTTT
D gene: NA; J gene: TRBJ1-1; V gene: TRBV12-3/TRBV12-4; clone size: many; CDR3 protein: CASRTPTENTEAFF; CDR3 DNA: TGTGCCAGCAGAACCCCGACGGAAAACACTGAAGCTTTCTTT
D gene: TRBD1; J gene: TRBJ2-1; V gene: TRBV12-3/TRBV12-4; clone size: few; CDR3 protein: CASSPGQGQEQFF; CDR3 DNA: TGTGCCAGCAGTCCCGGACAGGGCCAGGAGCAGTTCTTC
D gene: NA; J gene: TRBJ2-7; V gene: TRBV10-3; clone size: many; CDR3 protein: CAISERRKSFF; CDR3 DNA: TGTGCCATCAGTGAGAGAAGGAAATCATTCTTC